What follows describes a single T cell receptor (beta chain). Its antigen is undetermined. The entry originates in a study of T cell responses to AZD1222 COVID-19 vaccine. Repertoires were generated with immunoSEQ multiplex PCR, while TCRdb's copy carries only in-frame clones and drops some. The sample has some 99,000 clones; over 75% are singletons. Overall study findings and caveats: A reported finding is that nearly half of spike-specific TCRs target unmutated variant regions. Clonal diversity was possibly underestimated, and the donors were mostly white British, with more females. At 160-218 and 743-854, vaccine-associated CD4 TCRs were dominant, and they spanned spike.

Second-dose intervals of approximately 4 or approximately 12 weeks were pooled. The sequence derives from an adult who received the AZD1222 COVID-19 vaccine. Material: peripheral blood, obtained 28 days after the second AZD1222 dose.

The CDR3 is CASSPVSPNEQFF. For the CDR3, the DNA is TGTGCCAGCAGCCCCGTCTCACCCAATGAGCAGTTCTTC. The rearrangement links TRBV7-9 to TRBJ2-1, with D hard to call. This CDR3 region has 13 residues. Trimming removed 5 bases from V and 6 bases from J, with 11 bases in between. Germline CDR1 reads SEHNR; CDR2 reads FQNEAQ (reference sequence).